This is a list of T cell receptor beta chains from one sample in a study of blood T cell repertoires in COVID-19. TCRdb keeps only in-frame clones here, not all; method: immunoSEQ multiplex PCR. The repertoire holds roughly 130,000 clones, with around 83% as singletons. The sequenced sample consisted of peripheral blood. These receptors were taken from a middle-aged man with active or convalescent COVID-19. CDR3s include the opening cysteine and the closing phenylalanine or tryptophan. Each record gives: J gene, D gene, clone size, V gene, CDR3 DNA, CDR3 protein. A D gene is named only where the DNA matches it firmly. The size field is filled for only some rows; it gives once, few, many or a size class.

TRBJ1-5	-	-	TRBV7-6	TGTGCCAGCAGCCAAGACCAGGGATATAGCAATCAGCCCCAGCATTTT	CASSQDQGYSNQPQHF
TRBJ2-2	-	-	TRBV12-3/TRBV12-4	TGTGCCAGCAGCGACATTCCCGGGGAGCTGTTTTTT	CASSDIPGELFF
TRBJ1-2	TRBD1	-	TRBV5-4	TGTGCCAGCAGCCTCGACAGGGGCGGATTTGGCTACACCTTC	CASSLDRGGFGYTF
TRBJ1-3	-	-	TRBV25-1	TGTGCCAGCAGTCCCCCAGGGATCGGAAACACCATATATTTT	CASSPPGIGNTIYF
TRBJ2-7	TRBD1	-	TRBV7-2	TGTGCCAGCAGCACCCCGCCGGGGACAGCGACTTACGAGCAGTACTTC	CASSTPPGTATYEQYF
TRBJ1-2	-	once	TRBV5-5	TGTGCCAGCAGCTTGGAACAGCCCTATGGCTACACCTTC	CASSLEQPYGYTF
TRBJ1-5	TRBD1	-	TRBV18	TGTGCCAGCTCACCAGGACAGGGGGCGGGGCAGCCCCAGCATTTT	CASSPGQGAGQPQHF
TRBJ1-2	-	-	TRBV30	TGTGCCTGGAGTGTAGCCCTCGCTCGCCGGGACTATGGCTACACCTTC	CAWSVALARRDYGYTF
TRBJ2-6	TRBD2	few	TRBV18	TGTGCCAGCTCACCCTTCCGGGGGGAGCCACACTCTGGGGCCAACGTCCTGACTTTC	CASSPFRGEPHSGANVLTF
TRBJ2-7	TRBD2	-	TRBV4-3	TGCGCCAGCAGCCAAGATTCGACTAGCCCGCAGTACTTC	CASSQDSTSPQYF
TRBJ2-5	TRBD2	-	TRBV9	TGTGCCAGCAGCGTAGCCGGGACTAGCGGGGGGCCTTCTCAAGAGACCCAGTACTTC	CASSVAGTSGGPSQETQYF
TRBJ2-7	-	-	TRBV24-1	TGTGCCACCAGTGCCCCGGCCGAGGGAGCTCTTTACTCCTACGAGCAGTACTTC	CATSAPAEGALYSYEQYF
TRBJ2-5	TRBD1	-	TRBV30	TGTGCCTGGAGGTACAGGGGGCTAGAGACCCAGTACTTC	CAWRYRGLETQYF
TRBJ1-1	TRBD1	few	TRBV14	TGTGCCAGCAGCCCCTCAGGGACAGGGGCGAACACTGAAGCTTTCTTT	CASSPSGTGANTEAFF
TRBJ1-6	TRBD1	-	TRBV7-9	TGTGCCAGCAGCACATCGACAGGGACCGGCAATTCACCCCTCCACTTT	CASSTSTGTGNSPLHF
TRBJ1-1	TRBD1	-	TRBV18	TGTGCCAGCTCTCTCGGACAGGGAAGGACTGAAGCTTTCTTT	CASSLGQGRTEAFF
TRBJ2-2	TRBD1	few	TRBV14	TGTGCCAGCAGTCACCGGACAGGGGGCAACACCGGGGAGCTGTTTTTT	CASSHRTGGNTGELFF
TRBJ2-1	TRBD2	-	TRBV7-3	TGTGCCAGCAGCTTAACGTCACTAGCGGGGGGTGAGCAGTTCTTC	CASSLTSLAGGEQFF
TRBJ2-2	-	-	TRBV7-7	TGTGCTAGCAGCTTATTTCAGGCCGGGGAGCTGTTTTTT	CASSLFQAGELFF
TRBJ1-4	-	-	TRBV30	TGTGCCTGGAGTGCGGACAGTCCTAATGAAAAACTGTTTTTT	CAWSADSPNEKLFF
TRBJ1-1	TRBD1	-	TRBV24-1	TGTGCCACCAGTGATTCTCGGACAGGTGACACTGAAGCTTTCTTT	CATSDSRTGDTEAFF
TRBJ1-5	TRBD1	-	TRBV6-5	TGTGCCAGCAGTCCGAGGGGCAGGGGGGATCAGCCCCAGCATTTT	CASSPRGRGDQPQHF
TRBJ2-5	-	-	TRBV6-5	TGTGCCAGCAGTATTCTGGCGGGGGCAGATGAGACCCAGTACTTC	CASSILAGADETQYF
TRBJ2-3	TRBD2	-	TRBV3-1/TRBV3-2	TGTGCCAGCAGCCAAGAACAGGGCGGGGGGACAGATACGCAGTATTTT	CASSQEQGGGTDTQYF
TRBJ2-3	TRBD2	-	TRBV10-3	TGTGCCATCAGTACAACTAGCGGGGGGTTAGCAGATACGCAGTATTTT	CAISTTSGGLADTQYF
TRBJ1-1	-	-	TRBV19	TGTGCCAGTAGTATGGGTTTGGGGGGATCGACCCGTCTGAACACTGAAGCTTTCTTT	CASSMGLGGSTRLNTEAFF
TRBJ1-1	-	-	TRBV6-2/TRBV6-3	TGTGCCAGCAGTTACGCAGGGGACACTGAAGCTTTCTTT	CASSYAGDTEAFF
TRBJ1-6	-	-	TRBV5-6	TGTGCCAGCAGCGTGTGGGCCAATAATTCACCCCTCCACTTT	CASSVWANNSPLHF
TRBJ1-6	-	-	TRBV9	TGTGCCAGCAGCGTACAAGGGGATTCACCCCTCCACTTT	CASSVQGDSPLHF
TRBJ2-7	TRBD2	few	TRBV5-5	TGTGCCAGCAGCTTTGGACTAGCGGGGGATGGGAGCGAGCAGTACTTC	CASSFGLAGDGSEQYF
TRBJ2-7	TRBD1	-	TRBV19	TGTGCCAGTAGTCCTGACAGGGGGTTCTCCTACGAGCAGTACTTC	CASSPDRGFSYEQYF
TRBJ1-1	-	-	TRBV7-9	TGTGCCGGTCTAACGGTGAACACTGAAGCTTTCTTT	CAGLTVNTEAFF
TRBJ2-5	-	once	TRBV5-1	TGCGCCAGCAGCTTGGACGTGACAGGCGGTGAGACCCAGTACTTC	CASSLDVTGGETQYF
TRBJ2-2	-	-	TRBV29-1	TGCAGCGGAGGAGCAACCGGGGAGCTGTTTTTT	CSGGATGELFF
TRBJ2-7	-	-	TRBV3-1/TRBV3-2	TGTGCCAGCAGCCAAACAGCCTACGAGCAGTACTTC	CASSQTAYEQYF
TRBJ2-3	TRBD1	-	TRBV14	TGTGCCAGCAGCCCTCATACCGGGACAGGGAGGACAGATACGCAGTATTTT	CASSPHTGTGRTDTQYF
TRBJ1-5	-	few	TRBV9	TGTGCCAGCAGCGTACGTGTCAGGAAAGTGTCTCAGCCCCAGCATTTT	CASSVRVRKVSQPQHF
TRBJ1-2	-	few	TRBV18	TGTGCCAGCTCACCACCGGGGAGCGGCTACACCTTC	CASSPPGSGYTF
TRBJ2-5	TRBD2	-	TRBV6-5	TGTGCCAGCAGTTACGCCCCCAGCGGGGCAGGGAAGACCCAGTACTTC	CASSYAPSGAGKTQYF
TRBJ2-3	TRBD1	once	TRBV5-1	TGCGCCAGCAGCTTGGGGACCACAGGGGGGCCAGATACGCAGTATTTT	CASSLGTTGGPDTQYF
TRBJ1-4	TRBD1	-	TRBV10-1	TGCGCCAGCAGTGACACTGGACAGGGTGGAAAACTGTTTTTT	CASSDTGQGGKLFF
TRBJ1-6	-	-	TRBV6-1	TGTGCCAGCAGTGAAGGTCCGGGGAAGGGTTCACCCCTCCACTTT	CASSEGPGKGSPLHF
TRBJ1-1	TRBD1	many	TRBV5-6	TGTGCCAGCAGCGCCCGACAGGGGCGCACTGAAGCTTTCTTT	CASSARQGRTEAFF